These T cell receptor beta chains were read from a single sample in a study of blood T cell repertoires in COVID-19. Here immunoSEQ multiplex PCR was the method, and the copy in TCRdb shows in-frame clones only, minus some. Among approximately 120,000 clones, almost 70% were seen once, and the ten largest hold around 2%. Material: peripheral blood. The receptors shown here come from a woman in her 70s with acute or convalescent COVID-19. Both conserved end residues are part of each CDR3. The D gene is left open where the match is weak. Only part of the rows carry a size: once, few, many, or a class if the clone is expanded.

clone_size	d_call	v_call	j_call	cdr3_aa	cdr3_nt
-	TRBD1	TRBV4-1	TRBJ1-2	CASSQDETGDYGYTF	TGCGCCAGCAGCCAAGACGAGACAGGGGACTATGGCTACACCTTC
-	TRBD1	TRBV2	TRBJ2-4	CASSEVAGGVNIQYF	TGTGCCAGCAGTGAAGTGGCAGGGGGAGTAAACATTCAGTACTTC
few	-	TRBV7-9	TRBJ1-2	CASSLEGARDYGYTF	TGTGCCAGCAGCTTAGAGGGAGCTCGGGACTATGGCTACACCTTC
once	-	TRBV12-3/TRBV12-4	TRBJ2-2	CASSARRSGELFF	TGTGCCAGCAGTGCGCGTCGATCCGGGGAGCTGTTTTTT
few	-	TRBV15	TRBJ2-1	CATSPTRRSYNEQFF	TGTGCCACCAGTCCTACGAGGCGCTCCTACAATGAGCAGTTCTTC
-	-	TRBV7-8	TRBJ1-5	CASSLVTGEGQPQHF	TGTGCCAGCAGCTTAGTAACCGGGGAAGGTCAGCCCCAGCATTTT
-	TRBD2	TRBV19	TRBJ2-5	CASSIGLAVQETQYF	TGTGCCAGTAGTATTGGACTAGCGGTCCAAGAGACCCAGTACTTC
-	TRBD1	TRBV6-1	TRBJ1-2	CASGEGTASRYGYTF	TGTGCCAGCGGTGAGGGGACAGCCTCGAGGTATGGCTACACCTTC
few	TRBD2	TRBV11-2	TRBJ2-5	CASSFTSGSLRETQYF	TGTGCCAGCAGCTTTACGAGCGGGAGCCTTCGAGAGACCCAGTACTTC
few	TRBD1	TRBV5-1	TRBJ2-5	CASSRDRDRDETQYF	TGCGCCAGCAGCAGAGACCGGGACAGGGACGAGACCCAGTACTTC
few	-	TRBV29-1	TRBJ2-3	CSVAGTDTQYF	TGCAGCGTTGCAGGGACAGATACGCAGTATTTT
-	TRBD1	TRBV18	TRBJ2-3	CASSPGQGAKVDTQYF	TGTGCCAGCTCACCAGGACAGGGGGCAAAGGTAGATACGCAGTATTTT
-	-	TRBV29-1	TRBJ2-7	CSVAASGYEQYF	TGCAGCGTTGCCGCCTCGGGCTACGAGCAGTACTTC
-	-	TRBV5-4	TRBJ1-2	CASSLVGGSDGYTF	TGTGCCAGCAGCTTGGTTGGGGGGAGCGATGGCTACACCTTC
once	TRBD1	TRBV3-1/TRBV3-2	TRBJ2-1	CASSPLDRGGNEQFF	TGTGCCAGCAGTCCCTTGGACAGGGGAGGCAATGAGCAGTTCTTC
-	-	TRBV24-1	TRBJ1-5	CATSTGFNQPQHF	TGTGCCACCAGTACAGGGTTCAATCAGCCCCAGCATTTT
-	TRBD1	TRBV11-2	TRBJ1-2	CASSLGTGASGYTF	TGTGCCAGCAGCTTAGGAACAGGGGCTAGTGGCTACACCTTC
-	-	TRBV10-3	TRBJ1-2	CAIGTNYGYTF	TGTGCCATCGGGACAAACTATGGCTACACCTTC
-	-	TRBV5-1	TRBJ1-5	CASSLGGPSQPQHF	TGCGCCAGCAGCTTGGGAGGGCCGAGTCAGCCCCAGCATTTT
-	-	TRBV5-8	TRBJ1-2	CASSDGTNYGYTF	TGTGCCAGCAGCGACGGGACTAACTATGGCTACACCTTC
-	-	TRBV7-2	TRBJ1-2	CASSSDSYGYTF	TGTGCCAGCAGCTCGGACAGCTATGGCTACACCTTC
-	TRBD1	TRBV6-5	TRBJ2-3	CASSLDRGGTDTQYF	TGTGCCAGCAGCCTCGACAGGGGGGGCACAGATACGCAGTATTTT
-	-	TRBV12-1	TRBJ2-5	CASSFWGQGKRETQYF	TGTGCCAGCAGCTTTTGGGGACAGGGAAAGAGAGAGACCCAGTACTTC
-	-	TRBV5-1	TRBJ2-4	CASSLVVRGGEGDQYF	TGCGCCAGCAGCTTGGTCGTGCGGGGCGGGGAGGGGGATCAGTACTTC
-	TRBD1	TRBV19	TRBJ2-2	CASNTGQGTGELFF	TGTGCCAGTAACACCGGACAGGGCACCGGGGAGCTGTTTTTT
-	-	TRBV6-2/TRBV6-3	TRBJ1-3	CASSSSSGNTIYF	TGTGCCAGCAGTTCTTCCTCTGGAAACACCATATATTTT
-	-	TRBV21-1	TRBJ2-3	CASSKAGASTDTQYF	TGTGCCAGCAGCAAAGCTGGGGCTAGCACAGATACGCAGTATTTT
-	-	TRBV4-3	TRBJ2-3	CASSQDMGADTQYF	TGCGCCAGCAGCCAAGATATGGGGGCTGATACGCAGTATTTT
-	-	TRBV30	TRBJ1-4	CAWLQLGGEKLFF	TGTGCCTGGCTCCAGCTAGGAGGGGAAAAACTGTTTTTT
once	TRBD1	TRBV6-5	TRBJ1-2	CASSYQGVGYGYTF	TGTGCCAGCAGTTACCAGGGGGTCGGGTATGGCTACACCTTC
-	TRBD1	TRBV30	TRBJ1-4	CAWETGGQKKLFF	TGTGCCTGGGAGACAGGGGGCCAGAAAAAACTGTTTTTT
-	-	TRBV4-1	TRBJ2-3	CASSPGEGDTQYF	TGCGCCAGCAGCCCAGGCGAGGGAGATACGCAGTATTTT
-	TRBD1	TRBV6-2/TRBV6-3	TRBJ2-7	CASSLTGENEQYF	TGTGCCAGCAGCTTAACAGGGGAGAACGAGCAGTACTTC
-	-	TRBV3-1/TRBV3-2	TRBJ2-2	CASSQVWGLVGTGELFF	TGTGCCAGCAGCCAAGTGTGGGGGCTGGTAGGGACCGGGGAGCTGTTTTTT
-	-	TRBV6-6	TRBJ1-1	CASSYEWGPNTEAFF	TGTGCCAGCAGTTACGAGTGGGGCCCCAACACTGAAGCTTTCTTT